This T cell receptor (beta chain) is drawn from a study of memory CD4+ T cells and cytomegalovirus serostatus. General study findings and limits: Each of 67 CMV-associated TCRbeta sequences occurred in one to five individuals.

The CDR3 covers 17 residues. The V gene end was trimmed by 4 bases and the J gene end by 4 bases; junction bases not matched to a gene: 16. Germline-derived CDR1 and CDR2 are GTSNPN and SVGIG (reference sequence). Single viable CD3+CD4+CD8-CD45RO+ cells were sorted as the memory CD4+ T cells. Concerning this clone: Antigen unknown.

In the study's own analysis: After removing out-of-frame reads, around 2.2 million distinct TCRbeta sequences remained. Clones were sequenced by immunoSEQ multiplex PCR, and TCRdb holds only the in-frame ones, with some missing. D and trimming come from the DNA, and the V and J calls and clone size come from that table. The sample yields tens of thousands of clones, roughly 80% seen once. Sequenced input: memory CD4+ T cells from blood. This TCR was recovered from an adult in good health and CMV-seronegative. The chain links TRBV30 to TRBJ2-1, with 7 bases aligning to TRBD1. Here the CDR3 reads CAWNRYFRPGQYNEQFF. The CDR3 nucleotides read TGTGCCTGGAATCGTTACTTCCGACCGGGACAGTACAATGAGCAGTTCTTC.